Below, 14 T cell receptor beta chains from the same sample are listed, as sequenced in a study of blood T cells in healthy people across ages. Then a second PCR, running roughly 7 to 12 cycles, was carried out with a sample-barcoded 5' primer and a J-beta primer mix. One entry per CDR3 protein, called by TCRdb with MiXCR from the 5' RACE reads. The profile covers about 1.8 million distinct CDR3 sequences, with 40% to 55% appearing a single time and approximately 2% taken by the ten largest. Sequenced material: blood. All receptors come from a woman in her 40s in good health.

This clonotype was counted between two and nine times. The rearrangement uses TRBV20-1 and TRBJ1-1; D is ambiguous. This CDR3 is 12 amino acids long. The V gene lost 5 bases and the J gene lost 4 bases, with 11 bases spanning the gap. Germline V gene lookup returns CDR1 DFQATT and CDR2 SNEGSKA (reference sequence). CDR3: CSAPGLTTEAFF. For the CDR3, the DNA is TGCAGTGCTCCGGGCCTCACCACTGAAGCTTTCTTT.

The V gene is TRBV28, the J gene TRBJ2-1, with 12 positions matching TRBD2. Matching the DNA end better, TRBJ2-7 makes the J call doubtful. This CDR3 contains 16 residues. The germline CDR1 and CDR2 sequences are MDHEN and SYDVKM. The CDR3 DNA is TGTGCCAGCAGTTTAATGACTAGCGGGGGATACAATGAGCAGTACTTC. It is translated as CASSLMTSGGYNEQYF.

V and J are TRBV28 and TRBJ1-6; D gene unclear. There are 11 residues in the CDR3. V lost 5 bases to trimming and J lost 8 bases, with 4 bases between them. Germline V gene data show CDR1 as MDHEN and CDR2 as SYDVKM. CDR3: CASSRYSPLHF. CDR3 DNA: TGTGCCAGCAGTCGGTATTCACCCCTCCACTTT.

This clonotype was found a few times. The rearrangement uses TRBV6-6 and TRBJ2-5; D not resolved. The CDR3 runs 13 residues. CDR1 MNHNY and CDR2 SVGAGI come from the germline V gene (reference sequence). Trimming took 3 bases from V and 3 from J, leaving 8 bases between them. The CDR3: CASSYNLEETQYF. CDR3 nucleotide sequence: TGTGCCAGCAGTTATAACCTAGAAGAGACCCAGTACTTC.

This chain uses TRBV20-1 with TRBJ2-5; D not certain. Germline V gene sequence: CDR1 DFQATT, CDR2 SNEGSKA (reference sequence). V lost 0 bases and J lost 1, with 9 bases in between. This CDR3 has 14 residues. The DNA for the CDR3 is TGCAGTGCTAGAGATTGGGCCACCCAAGAGACCCAGTACTTC. It yields the protein CSARDWATQETQYF.

This CDR3 is CASSYDLTGETQYF. Here the CDR3 DNA reads TGCGCCAGCAGTTATGACCTAACAGGGGAGACCCAGTACTTC. The V call is TRBV5-1, the J call TRBJ2-5; weak D call: TRBD1 (6 bases). The germline V and J ends were trimmed by 5 bases and 5 bases, with 16 bases remaining between them. There are 14 residues in the CDR3. CDR1 SGHRS and CDR2 YFSETQ come from the germline V gene.

This clonotype was observed a handful of times. The V call is TRBV7-2, the J call TRBJ2-3; D possibly corresponds to TRBD1 (6 bases). This CDR3 is 14 amino acids long. Germline CDR1 SGHTA, CDR2 FQGNSA. V shed 3 bases and J shed 5 bases, with 12 bases lying between them. The CDR3 is CASSFGQGQDTQYF. In DNA form, the CDR3 reads TGTGCCAGCAGCTTTGGGCAGGGGCAAGATACGCAGTATTTT.

Turning to this clonotype: One junction end disagrees with the germline gene, perhaps due to a read error. V gene TRBV28 combines with J gene TRBJ1-2; D not resolved. This CDR3 contains 12 residues. Germline V lookup: CDR1 MDHEN, CDR2 SYDVKM. The CDR3 nucleotides are TGTGCCAACAGTCCCAAGAACTATGGCTACACCTTC. Encoded protein: CANSPKNYGYTF.

The count of this clonotype is one. V gene TRBV15 combines with J gene TRBJ1-6, with D uncertain. The CDR3 sequence is 16 residues long. V was shortened by 0 bases and J by 9 bases, with 15 bases between the two germline ends. Germline-derived CDR1 and CDR2 are LNHNV and YYDKDF (reference sequence). CDR3 sequence reads: CATSRDRGVRGSPLHF. CDR3 nucleotide sequence: TGTGCCACCAGCAGAGATAGAGGCGTCAGAGGTTCACCCCTCCACTTT.

In its sample, this clonotype was seen a few times. CDR3 protein: CSVLGRTGGRETQYF. The CDR3 nucleotides are TGCAGCGTTTTGGGACGGACAGGAGGCCGAGAGACCCAGTACTTC. This chain connects TRBV29-1 to TRBJ2-5; 7 bases agree with TRBD1. The CDR3 consists of 15 residues. J was trimmed by 4 bases and V by 5 bases; bases with no gene match: 13. The germline gives CDR1 SQVTM, CDR2 ANQGSEA.

CDR3 region: CSARGKGRPMEYF. The CDR3 region has the DNA TGCAGTGCTAGAGGGAAAGGCCGACCCATGGAGTACTTC. V is TRBV20-1 and J is TRBJ2-7; D is ambiguous. The V end was cut by 1 base, the J end by 11 bases, with 18 bases between. The CDR3 extends over 13 amino acids. Germline CDR1 reads DFQATT; CDR2 reads SNEGSKA (reference sequence).

CDR3 region: CASSSGLSSTDTQYF. The CDR3 region has the DNA TGTGCCAGCAGTTCGGGACTTAGCAGCACAGATACGCAGTATTTT. The J gene is TRBJ2-3, the V gene TRBV28; tentatively, D is TRBD2 (6 bases). Germline V gene lookup returns CDR1 MDHEN and CDR2 SYDVKM. V lost 4 bases, J lost 0 bases, and 11 bases lay in between. This CDR3 region has 15 residues.

The V call is TRBV29-1, the J call TRBJ2-5, with 9 bases matching TRBD2. The CDR3 has 16 amino acids. After removal of 0 bases from V and 1 base from J, the junction contained 6 bases not matched to a gene. Germline loops: CDR1 SQVTM, CDR2 ANQGSEA. The CDR3 spells CSVEDPSGEGQETQYF. The CDR3 DNA follows: TGCAGCGTTGAAGACCCTAGCGGGGAGGGCCAAGAGACCCAGTACTTC. The complete variable domain, with remaining parts taken from reference TRBV29-1 and TRBJ2-5, reads SAVISQKPSRDICQRGTSLTIQCQVDSQVTMMFWYRQQPGQSLTLIATANQGSEATYESGFVIDKFPISRPNLTFSTLTVSNMSPEDSSIYLCSVEDPSGEGQETQYFGPGTRLLVL.

Ten or more counts support this clonotype. The chain employs TRBV7-3 and TRBJ2-1; the match to TRBD2 covers 13 bases. Germline CDR1 reads SGHTA; CDR2 reads FQGTGA. The CDR3 runs to 15 residues. Trimming removed 6 bases from V and 6 bases from J; junction bases left unmatched: 5. The DNA of the CDR3 is TGTGCCAGCAGTTCTACTAGCGGGGGGGCCAATGAGCAGTTCTTC. Residues: CASSSTSGGANEQFF.